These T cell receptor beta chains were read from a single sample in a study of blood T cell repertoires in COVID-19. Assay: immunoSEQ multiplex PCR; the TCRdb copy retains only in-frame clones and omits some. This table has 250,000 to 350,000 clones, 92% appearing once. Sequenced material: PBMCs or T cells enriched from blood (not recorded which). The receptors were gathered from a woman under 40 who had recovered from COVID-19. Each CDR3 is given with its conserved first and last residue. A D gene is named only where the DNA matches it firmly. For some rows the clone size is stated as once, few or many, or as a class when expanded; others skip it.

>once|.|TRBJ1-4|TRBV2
CASSGSREGEKLFF
TGTGCCAGCAGTGGGAGCAGGGAGGGGGAAAAACTGTTTTTT
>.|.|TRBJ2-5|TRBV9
CASSVGLEVETQYF
TGTGCCAGCAGCGTAGGCCTAGAGGTCGAGACCCAGTACTTC
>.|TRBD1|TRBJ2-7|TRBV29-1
CSVASGQGVSSYEQYF
TGCAGCGTTGCTTCGGGACAGGGTGTAAGCTCCTACGAGCAGTACTTC
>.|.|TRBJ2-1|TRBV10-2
CAGRAGNNEQFF
TGCGCCGGTCGGGCAGGGAACAATGAGCAGTTCTTC
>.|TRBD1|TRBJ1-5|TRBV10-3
CAISDPLRQGVNQPQHF
TGTGCCATCAGTGACCCCCTTAGGCAGGGGGTAAATCAGCCCCAGCATTTT
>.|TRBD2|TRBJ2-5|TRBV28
CASSLAGLAGFETQYF
TGTGCCAGCAGTTTAGCGGGACTAGCGGGATTTGAGACCCAGTACTTC
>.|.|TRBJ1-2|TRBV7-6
CASSAQSGSYGYTF
TGTGCCAGCAGCGCTCAGTCAGGAAGCTATGGCTACACCTTC
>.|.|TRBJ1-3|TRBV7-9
CASSLRGSGGNTIYF
TGTGCCAGCAGCTTAAGGGGAAGTGGCGGAAACACCATATATTTT
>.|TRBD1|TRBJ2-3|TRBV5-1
CASSFTGTGGTDTQYF
TGCGCCAGCAGCTTCACCGGGACAGGGGGCACAGATACGCAGTATTTT
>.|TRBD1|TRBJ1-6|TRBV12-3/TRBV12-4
CASRGDRSSPLHF
TGTGCCAGCAGAGGGGACAGGAGTTCACCCCTCCACTTT
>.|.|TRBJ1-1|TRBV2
CASSVLGTENTEAFF
TGTGCCAGCAGTGTCCTCGGGACTGAGAACACTGAAGCTTTCTTT
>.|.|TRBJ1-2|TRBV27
CASRGLANYGYTF
TGTGCGTCACGGGGGTTAGCTAACTATGGCTACACCTTC
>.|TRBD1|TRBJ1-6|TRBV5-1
CASRHPRGRNSPLHF
TGCGCCAGCAGACACCCCAGGGGGAGGAATTCACCCCTCCACTTT
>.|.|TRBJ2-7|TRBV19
CASSIFSRDEQYF
TGTGCCAGTAGTATTTTTTCGAGGGACGAGCAGTACTTC
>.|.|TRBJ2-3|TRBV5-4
CASSLRTGTDTQYF
TGTGCCAGCAGCTTGAGGACTGGCACAGATACGCAGTATTTT
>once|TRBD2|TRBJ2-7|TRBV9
CASSVAASGSYEQYF
TGTGCCAGCAGCGTAGCGGCTAGCGGCTCCTACGAGCAGTACTTC
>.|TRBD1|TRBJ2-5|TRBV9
CASSVGQGGETQYF
TGTGCCAGCAGCGTTGGACAGGGCGGAGAGACCCAGTACTTC
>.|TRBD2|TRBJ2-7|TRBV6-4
CASSEILAGLSYEQYF
TGTGCCAGCAGTGAAATACTAGCGGGGTTATCCTACGAGCAGTACTTC
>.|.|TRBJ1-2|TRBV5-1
CASSGQQGVGYTF
TGCGCCAGCAGCGGACAACAGGGAGTTGGCTACACCTTC
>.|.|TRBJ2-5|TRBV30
CAWSVLETQYF
TGTGCCTGGAGTGTACTAGAGACCCAGTACTTC
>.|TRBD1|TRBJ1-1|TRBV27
CASSYRGNSEAFF
TGTGCCAGCAGTTACAGGGGTAATTCTGAAGCTTTCTTT
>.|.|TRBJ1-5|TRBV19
CASAPNGRGGNQPQHF
TGTGCCAGCGCCCCCAACGGCAGGGGCGGCAATCAGCCCCAGCATTTT
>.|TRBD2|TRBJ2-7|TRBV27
CASSLYSSGPFYEQYF
TGTGCCAGCAGTTTATACTCTAGCGGGCCCTTTTACGAGCAGTACTTC
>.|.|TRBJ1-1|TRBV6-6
CASSSTPPGTEAFF
TGTGCCAGCAGCAGTACACCCCCGGGCACTGAAGCTTTCTTT
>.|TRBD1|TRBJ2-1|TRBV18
CASFLDRVYNEQFF
TGTGCCAGCTTCCTAGACAGGGTATACAATGAGCAGTTCTTC
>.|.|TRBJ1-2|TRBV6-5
CASSLNQGSYGYTF
TGTGCCAGCAGTCTTAATCAGGGATCCTATGGCTACACCTTC
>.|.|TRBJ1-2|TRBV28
CASSFADYGYTF
TGTGCCAGCAGTTTTGCAGACTATGGCTACACCTTC
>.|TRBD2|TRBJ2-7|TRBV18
CASSPLGGRSYEQYF
TGTGCCAGCTCACCCCTTGGCGGGAGAAGCTACGAGCAGTACTTC